Listed below are T cell receptor beta chains from one sample, sequenced in a study of blood T cell repertoires in COVID-19. Only in-frame clones appear in the TCRdb table, and some are missing; sequencing was by immunoSEQ multiplex PCR. The sample includes about 200,000 clones, around 85% seen only once; the top ten take roughly 0.91%. Input material: peripheral blood. The receptors originated from a man aged 60-69 years with COVID-19, enrolled during active disease. Both conserved end residues are part of each CDR3. A D gene is named only where the DNA matches it firmly. The size entry is marked missing in some rows and otherwise reads once, few, many or a size class.

>NA|TRBV14|TRBJ2-5|TRBD1
CASSQESGTGGLETQYF
TGTGCCAGCAGCCAAGAATCCGGGACAGGGGGCCTCGAGACCCAGTACTTC
>NA|TRBV7-2|TRBJ1-2|NA
CASRGPGGPYGYTF
TGTGCCAGCAGAGGGCCAGGCGGGCCTTATGGCTACACCTTC
>NA|TRBV30|TRBJ1-2|TRBD1
CAWSVRGTAPYTF
TGTGCCTGGAGTGTTCGCGGGACAGCCCCCTACACCTTC
>NA|TRBV9|TRBJ2-1|TRBD2
CASSKLAGGNVWNEQFF
TGTGCCAGCAGCAAACTAGCGGGAGGGAATGTTTGGAATGAGCAGTTCTTC
>once|TRBV9|TRBJ2-3|NA
CASSVTGPDTQYF
TGTGCCAGCAGCGTCACAGGGCCAGATACGCAGTATTTT
>once|TRBV2|TRBJ2-1|NA
CASSSTGTRNEQFF
TGTGCCAGCAGCTCGACAGGAACGAGGAATGAGCAGTTCTTC
>few|TRBV5-5|TRBJ2-2|TRBD1
CASSWDSTGELFF
TGTGCCAGCAGCTGGGACAGTACCGGGGAGCTGTTTTTT
>NA|TRBV2|TRBJ2-2|NA
CASRGSRGIGGELFF
TGTGCCAGCAGGGGGTCGCGGGGTATAGGCGGGGAGCTGTTTTTT
>NA|TRBV29-1|TRBJ2-2|NA
CSVEDQGGANTGELFF
TGCAGCGTTGAAGATCAGGGCGGTGCGAACACCGGGGAGCTGTTTTTT
>NA|TRBV4-2|TRBJ1-5|NA
CASSQEVLRGASNQPQHF
TGTGCCAGCAGCCAAGAGGTCCTGCGGGGGGCTAGCAATCAGCCCCAGCATTTT
>once|TRBV3-1/TRBV3-2|TRBJ2-7|NA
CASSQYERQGLEQYF
TGTGCCAGCAGCCAATACGAACGACAGGGACTCGAGCAGTACTTC
>few|TRBV7-9|TRBJ1-1|NA
CASSWGLSEAFF
TGTGCCAGCAGCTGGGGCCTCAGTGAAGCTTTCTTT
>NA|TRBV19|TRBJ1-2|NA
CASSSPPAATGYTF
TGTGCCAGTAGTTCTCCGCCGGCGGCCACTGGCTACACCTTC
>NA|TRBV29-1|TRBJ2-5|TRBD1
CSVEFGTGTLQETQYF
TGCAGCGTTGAGTTTGGGACAGGGACCTTACAAGAGACCCAGTACTTC